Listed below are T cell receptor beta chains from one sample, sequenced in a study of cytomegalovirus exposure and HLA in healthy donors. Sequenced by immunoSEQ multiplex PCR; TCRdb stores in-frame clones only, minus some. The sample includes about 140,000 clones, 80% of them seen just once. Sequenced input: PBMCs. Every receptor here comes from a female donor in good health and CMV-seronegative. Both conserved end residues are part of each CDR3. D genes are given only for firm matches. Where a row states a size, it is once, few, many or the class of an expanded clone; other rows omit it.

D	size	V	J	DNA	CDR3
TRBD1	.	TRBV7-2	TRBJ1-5	TGTGCCAGCAGCTTAGTAGGGGGCTGGGGCAATCAGCCCCAGCATTTT	CASSLVGGWGNQPQHF
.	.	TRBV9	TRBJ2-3	TGTGCCAGCAATATCGGGGGCACAGATACGCAGTATTTT	CASNIGGTDTQYF
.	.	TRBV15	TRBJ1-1	TGTGCCACCAGCAGAGATATACTCGAGGGGACTATGAACACTGAAGCTTTCTTT	CATSRDILEGTMNTEAFF
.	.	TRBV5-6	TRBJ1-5	TGTGCCAGCAGCTTGGAGCTCGGCTCAGGGAACAATCAGCCCCAGCATTTT	CASSLELGSGNNQPQHF
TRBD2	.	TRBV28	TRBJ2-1	TGTGCCAGCAGTTCCCTAGCGGGATGGACGGATGAGCAGTTCTTC	CASSSLAGWTDEQFF
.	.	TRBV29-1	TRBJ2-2	TGCAGCGTTGCAGGGGCCACCGGGGAGCTGTTTTTT	CSVAGATGELFF
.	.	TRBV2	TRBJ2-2	TGTGCCAGCACACCTCTAGCGTCGAACACCGGGGAGCTGTTTTTT	CASTPLASNTGELFF
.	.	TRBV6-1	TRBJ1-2	TGTGCCAGCAGTGAACTGGGGCGCCTCTATGGCTACACCTTC	CASSELGRLYGYTF
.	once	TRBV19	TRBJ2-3	TGTGCCAGTAGTATAGGTGGCGGAGCTAGCACAGATACGCAGTATTTT	CASSIGGGASTDTQYF
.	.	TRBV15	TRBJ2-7	TGTGCCACCAGCAGAGATTCGACAGGGAGGTCGTCCTACGAGCAGTACTTC	CATSRDSTGRSSYEQYF
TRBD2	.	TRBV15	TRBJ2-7	TGTGCCACCAGCAGAAAACTAGCGTCGAGCTCCTACGAGCAGTACTTC	CATSRKLASSSYEQYF
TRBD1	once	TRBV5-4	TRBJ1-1	TGTGCCAGCAGCCTAGGACAGGGAACGAACACTGAAGCTTTCTTT	CASSLGQGTNTEAFF
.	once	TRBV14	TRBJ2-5	TGTGCCAGCAGCCAAGATCTTAAGGGGGAGACCCAGTACTTC	CASSQDLKGETQYF
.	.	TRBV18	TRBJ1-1	TGTGCCAGCTCACCAATGGCAGGGATTGAAGCTTTCTTT	CASSPMAGIEAFF
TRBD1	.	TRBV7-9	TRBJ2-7	TGTGCCAGCAGCTCTCTACCCCGGACAGGGGACTTCAACGAGCAGTACTTC	CASSSLPRTGDFNEQYF
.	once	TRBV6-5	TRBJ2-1	TGTGCCAGCAGTTCATCCGGGTACTCGTCCTACAATGAGCAGTTCTTC	CASSSSGYSSYNEQFF
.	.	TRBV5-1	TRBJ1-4	TGCGCCAGCAGCTTGGCCGGACAGACTAATGAAAAACTGTTTTTT	CASSLAGQTNEKLFF